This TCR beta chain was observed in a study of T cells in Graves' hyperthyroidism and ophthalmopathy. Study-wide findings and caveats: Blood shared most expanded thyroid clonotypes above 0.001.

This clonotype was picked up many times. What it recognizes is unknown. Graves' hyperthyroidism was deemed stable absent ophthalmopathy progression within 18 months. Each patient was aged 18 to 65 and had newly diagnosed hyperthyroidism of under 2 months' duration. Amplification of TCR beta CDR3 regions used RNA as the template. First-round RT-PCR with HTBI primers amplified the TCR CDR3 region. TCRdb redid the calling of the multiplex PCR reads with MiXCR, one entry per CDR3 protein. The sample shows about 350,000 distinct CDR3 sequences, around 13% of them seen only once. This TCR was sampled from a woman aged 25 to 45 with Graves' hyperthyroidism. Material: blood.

CDR3 region: CASSFAGTGELFF. The CDR3 DNA follows: TGTGCCAGCAGTTTCGCTGGGACCGGGGAGCTGTTTTTT. V gene TRBV27 combines with J gene TRBJ2-2; D is unresolved. Trimming pared 3 bases from V and 5 bases from J, leaving 7 bases between. Germline V lookup: CDR1 MNHEY, CDR2 SMNVEV (reference sequence). The CDR3 is made up of 13 amino acids.